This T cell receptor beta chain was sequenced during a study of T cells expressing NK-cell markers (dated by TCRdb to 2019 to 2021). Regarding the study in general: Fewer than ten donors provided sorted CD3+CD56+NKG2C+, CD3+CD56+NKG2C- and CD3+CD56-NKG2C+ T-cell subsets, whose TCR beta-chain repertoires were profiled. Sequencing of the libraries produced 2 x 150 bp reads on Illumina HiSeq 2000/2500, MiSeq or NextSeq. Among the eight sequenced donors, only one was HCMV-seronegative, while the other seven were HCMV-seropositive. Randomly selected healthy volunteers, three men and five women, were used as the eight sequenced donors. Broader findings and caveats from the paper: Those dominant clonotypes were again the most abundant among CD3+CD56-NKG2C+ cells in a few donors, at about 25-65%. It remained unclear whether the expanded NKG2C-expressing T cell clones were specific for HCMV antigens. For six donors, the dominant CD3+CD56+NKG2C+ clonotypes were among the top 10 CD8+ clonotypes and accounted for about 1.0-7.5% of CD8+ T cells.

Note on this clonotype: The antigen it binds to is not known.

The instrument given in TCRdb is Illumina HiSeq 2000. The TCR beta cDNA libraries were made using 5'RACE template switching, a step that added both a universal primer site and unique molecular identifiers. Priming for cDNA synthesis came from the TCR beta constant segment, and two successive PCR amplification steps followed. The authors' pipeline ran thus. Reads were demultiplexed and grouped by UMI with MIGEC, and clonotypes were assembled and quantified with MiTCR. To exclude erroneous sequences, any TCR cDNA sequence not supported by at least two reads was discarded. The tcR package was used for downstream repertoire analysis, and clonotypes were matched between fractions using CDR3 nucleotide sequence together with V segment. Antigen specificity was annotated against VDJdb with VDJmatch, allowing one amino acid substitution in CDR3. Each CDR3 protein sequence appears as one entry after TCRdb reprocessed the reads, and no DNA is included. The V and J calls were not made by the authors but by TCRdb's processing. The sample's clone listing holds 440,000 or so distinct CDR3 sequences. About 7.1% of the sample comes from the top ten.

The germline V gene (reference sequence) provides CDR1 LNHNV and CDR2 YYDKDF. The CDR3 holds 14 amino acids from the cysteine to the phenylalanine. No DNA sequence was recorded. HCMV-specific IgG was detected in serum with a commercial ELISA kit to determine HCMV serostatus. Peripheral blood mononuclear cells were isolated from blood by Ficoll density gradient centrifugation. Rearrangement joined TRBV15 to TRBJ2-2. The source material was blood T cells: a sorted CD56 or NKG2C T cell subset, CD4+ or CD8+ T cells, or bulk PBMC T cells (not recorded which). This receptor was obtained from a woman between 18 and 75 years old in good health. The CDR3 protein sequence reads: CATSRDSNTGELFF. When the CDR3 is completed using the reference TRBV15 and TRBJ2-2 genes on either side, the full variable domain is DAMVIQNPRYQVTQFGKPVTLSCSQTLNHNVMYWYQQKSSQAPKLLFHYYDKDFNNEADTPDNFQSRRPNTSFCFLDIRSPGLGDTAMYLCATSRDSNTGELFFGEGSRLTVL.